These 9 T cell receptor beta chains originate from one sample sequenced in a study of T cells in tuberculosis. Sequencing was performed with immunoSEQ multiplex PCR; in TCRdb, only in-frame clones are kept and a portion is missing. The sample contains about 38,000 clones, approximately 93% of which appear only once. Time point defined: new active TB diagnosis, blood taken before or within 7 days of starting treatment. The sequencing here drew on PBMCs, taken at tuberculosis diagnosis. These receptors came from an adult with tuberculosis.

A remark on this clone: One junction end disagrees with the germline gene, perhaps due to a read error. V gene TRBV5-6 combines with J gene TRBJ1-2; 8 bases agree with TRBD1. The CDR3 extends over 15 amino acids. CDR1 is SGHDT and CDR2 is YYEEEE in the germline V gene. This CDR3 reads CASSLDQGAYYDYTF. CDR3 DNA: TGTGCCAGCAGCTTGGATCAGGGGGCTTACTATGACTACACCTTC.

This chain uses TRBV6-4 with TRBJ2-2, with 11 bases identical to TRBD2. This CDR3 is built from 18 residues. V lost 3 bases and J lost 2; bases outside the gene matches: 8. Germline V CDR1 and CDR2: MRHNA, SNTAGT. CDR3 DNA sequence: TGTGCCAGCAGTGAAGGGGAACTAGCGGGGGAAAACACCGGGGAGCTGTTTTTT. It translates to CASSEGELAGENTGELFF.

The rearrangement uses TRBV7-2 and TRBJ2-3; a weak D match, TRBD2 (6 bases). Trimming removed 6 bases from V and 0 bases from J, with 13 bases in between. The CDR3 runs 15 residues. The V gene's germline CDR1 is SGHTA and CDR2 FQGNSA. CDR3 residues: CASRIRTTSTDTQYF. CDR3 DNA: TGTGCCAGCAGGATCCGGACTACTAGCACAGATACGCAGTATTTT.

CDR3 coding DNA: TGTGCCAGCAGCTCCTTCCCGGGAAGGGCCGATCAGCCCCAGCATTTT. Translation gives CASSSFPGRADQPQHF. This chain uses TRBV5-6 with TRBJ1-5; no firm D call. V dropped 3 bases and J dropped 5 bases, with 18 bases sitting between them. This CDR3 contains 16 residues. Germline CDR1 and CDR2: SGHDT and YYEEEE.

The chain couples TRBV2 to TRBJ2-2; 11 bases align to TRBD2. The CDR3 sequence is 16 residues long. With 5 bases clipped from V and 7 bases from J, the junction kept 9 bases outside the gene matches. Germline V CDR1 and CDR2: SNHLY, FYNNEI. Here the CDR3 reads CASSRLAGHLGGELFF. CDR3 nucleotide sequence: TGTGCCAGCAGTCGACTAGCGGGGCACTTAGGCGGGGAGCTGTTTTTT.

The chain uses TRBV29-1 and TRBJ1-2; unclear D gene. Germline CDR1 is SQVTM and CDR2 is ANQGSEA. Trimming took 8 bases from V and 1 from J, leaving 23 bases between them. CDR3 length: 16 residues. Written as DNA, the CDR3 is TGCAGCTCGGTCGGTGACGGAGTAAACCATAACTATGGCTACACCTTC. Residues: CSSVGDGVNHNYGYTF. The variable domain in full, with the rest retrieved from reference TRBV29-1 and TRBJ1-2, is SAVISQKPSRDICQRGTSLTIQCQVDSQVTMMFWYRQQPGQSLTLIATANQGSEATYESGFVIDKFPISRPNLTFSTLTVSNMSPEDSSIYLCSSVGDGVNHNYGYTFGSGTRLTVV.

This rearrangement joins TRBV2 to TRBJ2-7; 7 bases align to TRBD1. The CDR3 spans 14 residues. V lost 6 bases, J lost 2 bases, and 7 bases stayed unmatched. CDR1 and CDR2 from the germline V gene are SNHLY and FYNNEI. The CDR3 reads CASRGQALPYEQYF. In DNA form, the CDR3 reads TGTGCCAGCAGAGGACAGGCCCTACCCTACGAGCAGTACTTC.

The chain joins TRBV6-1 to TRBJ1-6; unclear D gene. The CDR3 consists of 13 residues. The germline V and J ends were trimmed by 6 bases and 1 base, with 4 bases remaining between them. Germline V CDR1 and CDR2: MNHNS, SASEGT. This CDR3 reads CASSLSYNSPLHF. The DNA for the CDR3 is TGTGCCAGCAGCTTGTCCTATAATTCACCCCTCCACTTT.

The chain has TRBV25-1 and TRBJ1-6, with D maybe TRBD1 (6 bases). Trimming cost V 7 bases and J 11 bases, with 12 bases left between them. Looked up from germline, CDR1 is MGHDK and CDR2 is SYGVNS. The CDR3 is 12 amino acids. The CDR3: CASTQGLTPLHF. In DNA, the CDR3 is TGTGCCAGCACACAGGGCTTAACACCCCTCCACTTT.